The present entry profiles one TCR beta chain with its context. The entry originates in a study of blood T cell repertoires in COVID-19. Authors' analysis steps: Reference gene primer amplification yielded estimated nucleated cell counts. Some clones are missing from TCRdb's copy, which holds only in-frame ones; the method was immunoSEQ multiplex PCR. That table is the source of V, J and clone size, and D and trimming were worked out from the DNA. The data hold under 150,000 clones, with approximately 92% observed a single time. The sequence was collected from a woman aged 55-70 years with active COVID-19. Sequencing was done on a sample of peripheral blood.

CDR3 in amino acids: CASSARDRRYEQYF. The DNA for the CDR3 is TGTGCCAGCAGCGCCCGGGACAGACGCTACGAGCAGTACTTC. The V gene is TRBV7-2, the J gene TRBJ2-7; 7 bases are shared with TRBD1. The CDR3 is made up of 14 amino acids. The ends lost 5 bases at V and 3 bases at J; junction bases unmatched: 7. CDR1 and CDR2 from the germline V gene are SGHTA and FQGNSA. Using reference TRBV7-2 and TRBJ2-7 for the parts outside the CDR3, the full variable domain is GAGVSQSPSNKVTEKGKDVELRCDPISGHTALYWYRQSLGQGLEFLIYFQGNSAPDKSGLPSDRFSAERTGGSVSTLTIQRTQQEDSAVYLCASSARDRRYEQYFGPGTRLTVT.